The clone carrying this TCR beta chain has just one count. As yet, its antigen is unknown. At one boundary the junction diverges from the germline segment, which might be a read error. This entry is derived from a study of cytomegalovirus exposure and HLA in healthy donors. Study-wide findings and caveats: About 87% or about 30% of the time was how often most TCR beta V segments were productive, according to an earlier analysis.

CDR3 length equals 15 residues. The germline V gene has CDR1 MGHDK and CDR2 SYGVNS. The PCR had 60 Vbeta and 13 Jbeta primers. TCRdb's copy holds only in-frame clones and misses some; the assay was immunoSEQ multiplex PCR. This table has 100,000 to 150,000 clones, 80% to 90% appearing once. The chain combines TRBV25-1 with TRBJ2-5, with TRBD1 matching over 9 bases. With the DNA end fitting TRBJ2-7 better, the J assignment may be wrong. Material: PBMCs. This receptor was identified in a woman aged 40 to 50 in good health and CMV-seropositive. CDR3 region: CASSGRTGASYEQYF. CDR3 in DNA: TGCGCCAGCAGTGGCCGGACAGGGGCGAGCTACGAGCAGTACTTC.